In its sample, the clone carrying this T cell receptor beta chain was seen a few times. Its matching antigen is unknown. Three rounds of nested PCR, following a modified ARM-PCR protocol, produced the TCRbeta library. MiXCR was run by TCRdb on the multiplex PCR reads, yielding one entry per CDR3 protein. The data contain approximately 110,000 distinct CDR3 sequences, approximately 82% of them singletons. This sample is part of a study of tumor and adjacent non-tumor tissue in lung cancer. This sample's RNA came from whole unsorted tissue. CDR3 size: 13 residues. Trimming pared 10 bases from V and 2 bases from J, leaving 12 bases between. Germline V gene sequence: CDR1 MDHEN, CDR2 SYDVKM. Study observations and caveats: In normal lung, the top 100 clones were significantly more dominant than in tumor.

The rearrangement joins TRBV28 to TRBJ1-5, with D perhaps TRBD1 (5 bases). This clonotype was obtained from a woman aged 55-69 years with non-small cell lung cancer. The material sequenced was lung tumor tissue. The CDR3 loop reads CAIKTARNQPQHF. The CDR3, as DNA: TGTGCCATAAAGACAGCCCGCAATCAGCCCCAGCATTTT.